The T cell receptor beta chain under discussion was sequenced for a study of vaccination and CD4 T cells after COVID-19. About the research overall: Convalescent patients gave post-COVID blood a median about 91 days post-diagnosis, range 35 to 161. The cells were exposed to overlapping spike peptides originating from SARS-CoV-2, HCoV-NL63, HCoV-OC43 and HCoV-229E for stimulation.

CDR1 and CDR2 from the germline V gene are MDHEN and SYDVKM. With 10 bases removed from V and 7 bases from J, the gap between germline ends came to 22 bases. The CDR3 contains 14 residues. The Oncomine TCR Beta short-read assay sequenced DNA from cultured CD4+ T cells. From cultured CD4+ T cells, genomic DNA was extracted. TCRdb reprocessed the PCR reads with MiXCR, giving one entry per CDR3 protein. The top ten hold 25% to 40% of the sample, which has 7,000 to 9,500 distinct CDR3 sequences, around 72% seen once. In the case of this clonotype: What it binds is unknown.

Treatment: approximately nine-day PBMC culture with coronavirus spike peptide pools or control peptides (ViraFEST assay). After expanding antigen-specific T cells with peptide pools, ViraFEST sequenced their TCRs. Sequencing was done on a sample of CD4+ T cells from blood, cultured in vitro. This TCR derives from a human donor who had recovered from COVID-19. J is TRBJ1-2 and V is TRBV28; D is possibly TRBD1 (5 bases). The CDR3 sequence: CAILLRDRSGGYTF. CDR3 nucleotides: TGTGCCATCCTACTTAGGGACCGCTCAGGTGGCTACACCTTC.